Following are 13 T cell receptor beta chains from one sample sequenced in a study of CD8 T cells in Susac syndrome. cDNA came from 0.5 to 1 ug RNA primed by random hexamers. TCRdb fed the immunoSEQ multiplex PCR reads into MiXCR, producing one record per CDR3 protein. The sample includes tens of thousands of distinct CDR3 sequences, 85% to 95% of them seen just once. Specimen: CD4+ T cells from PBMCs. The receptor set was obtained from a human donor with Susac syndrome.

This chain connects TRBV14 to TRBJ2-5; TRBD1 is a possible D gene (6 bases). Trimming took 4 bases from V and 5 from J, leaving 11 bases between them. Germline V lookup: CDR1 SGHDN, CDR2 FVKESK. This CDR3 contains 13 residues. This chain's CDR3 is CASSPFRGETQYF. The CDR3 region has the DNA TGTGCCAGCAGCCCCTTTAGGGGGGAGACCCAGTACTTC.

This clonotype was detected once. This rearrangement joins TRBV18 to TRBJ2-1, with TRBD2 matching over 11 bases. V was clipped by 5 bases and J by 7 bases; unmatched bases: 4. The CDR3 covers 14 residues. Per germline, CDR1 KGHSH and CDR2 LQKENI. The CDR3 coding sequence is TGTGCCAGCTCATCTAGCGGGGGGCTTAATGAGCAGTTCTTC. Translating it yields CASSSSGGLNEQFF.

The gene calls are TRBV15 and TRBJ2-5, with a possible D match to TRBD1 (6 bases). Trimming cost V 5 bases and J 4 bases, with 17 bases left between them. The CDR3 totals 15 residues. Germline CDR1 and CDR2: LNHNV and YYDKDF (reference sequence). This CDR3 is CATSPRGGIVETQYF. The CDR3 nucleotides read TGTGCCACCAGCCCCAGAGGGGGTATTGTAGAGACCCAGTACTTC.

CDR3 sequence (DNA): TGTGCCCTAGGGGGCCGGGACACCCGAACCGGGGAGCTGTTTTTT. It encodes CALGGRDTRTGELFF. The rearrangement uses TRBV28 and TRBJ2-2, with TRBD1 matching 7 bases. Looked up from germline, CDR1 is MDHEN and CDR2 is SYDVKM. CDR3 length: 15 amino acids. With V trimmed by 11 bases and J by 5 bases, 14 bases remained unmatched.

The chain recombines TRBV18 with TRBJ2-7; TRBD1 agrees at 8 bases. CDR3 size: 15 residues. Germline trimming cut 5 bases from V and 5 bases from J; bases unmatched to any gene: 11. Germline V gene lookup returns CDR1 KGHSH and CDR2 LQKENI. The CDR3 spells CASSTGNDRGNEQYF. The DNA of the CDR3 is TGTGCCAGCTCAACAGGTAACGACAGGGGAAACGAGCAGTACTTC.

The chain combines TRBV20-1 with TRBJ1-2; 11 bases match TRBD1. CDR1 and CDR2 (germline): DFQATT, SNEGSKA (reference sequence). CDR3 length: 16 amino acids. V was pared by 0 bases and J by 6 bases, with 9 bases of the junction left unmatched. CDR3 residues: CSARDSRTGGGNGYTF. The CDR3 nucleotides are TGCAGTGCTAGAGATTCCCGGACAGGGGGCGGGAATGGCTACACCTTC.

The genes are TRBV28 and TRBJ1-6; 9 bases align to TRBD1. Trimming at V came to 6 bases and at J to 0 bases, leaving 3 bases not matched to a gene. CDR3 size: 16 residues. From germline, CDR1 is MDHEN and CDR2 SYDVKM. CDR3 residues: CASRTGGSSYNSPLHF. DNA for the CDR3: TGTGCCAGCAGGACAGGGGGGAGCTCCTATAATTCACCCCTCCACTTT.

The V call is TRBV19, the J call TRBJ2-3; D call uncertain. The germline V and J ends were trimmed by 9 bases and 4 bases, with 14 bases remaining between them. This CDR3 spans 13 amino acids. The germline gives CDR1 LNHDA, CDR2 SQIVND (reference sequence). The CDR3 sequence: CASLRKGADTQYF. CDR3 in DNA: TGTGCCAGCCTTCGGAAGGGCGCAGATACGCAGTATTTT.

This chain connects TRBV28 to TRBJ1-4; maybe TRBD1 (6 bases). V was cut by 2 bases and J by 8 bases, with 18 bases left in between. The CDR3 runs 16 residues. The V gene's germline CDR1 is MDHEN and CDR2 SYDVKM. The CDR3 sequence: CASSLLVDSRREKLFF. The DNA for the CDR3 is TGTGCCAGCAGTTTACTCGTGGACAGCCGGCGGGAAAAACTGTTTTTT.

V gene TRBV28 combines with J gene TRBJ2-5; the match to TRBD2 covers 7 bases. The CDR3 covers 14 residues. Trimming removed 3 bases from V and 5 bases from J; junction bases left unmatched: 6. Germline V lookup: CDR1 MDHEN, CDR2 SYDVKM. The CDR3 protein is CASSFGGGGETQYF. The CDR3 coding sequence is TGTGCCAGCAGTTTTGGCGGGGGAGGTGAGACCCAGTACTTC. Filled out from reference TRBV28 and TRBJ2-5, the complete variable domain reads DVKVTQSSRYLVKRTGEKVFLECVQDMDHENMFWYRQDPGLGLRLIYFSYDVKMKEKGDIPEGYSVSREKKERFSLILESASTNQTSMYLCASSFGGGGETQYFGPGTRLLVL.

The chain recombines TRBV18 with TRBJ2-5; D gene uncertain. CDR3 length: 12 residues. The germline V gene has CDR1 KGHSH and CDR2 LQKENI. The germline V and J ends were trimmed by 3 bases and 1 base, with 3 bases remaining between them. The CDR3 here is CASSPTQETQYF. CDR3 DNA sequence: TGTGCCAGCTCACCGACCCAAGAGACCCAGTACTTC. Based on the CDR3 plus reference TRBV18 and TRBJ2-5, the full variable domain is NAGVMQNPRHLVRRRGQEARLRCSPMKGHSHVYWYRQLPEEGLKFMVYLQKENIIDESGMPKERFSAEFPKEGPSILRIQQVVRGDSAAYFCASSPTQETQYFGPGTRLLVL.

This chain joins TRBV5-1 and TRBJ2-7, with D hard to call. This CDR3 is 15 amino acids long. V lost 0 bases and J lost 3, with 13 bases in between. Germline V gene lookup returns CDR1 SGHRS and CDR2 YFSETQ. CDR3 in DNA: TGCGCCAGCAGCTTGGTTTCAGGCAGGTACTACGAGCAGTACTTC. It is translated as CASSLVSGRYYEQYF.

As DNA, the CDR3 is TGTGCCAGCAGCCTCCTCTTCACGCGGGGGGGCTACGAGCAGTACTTC. Encoded protein: CASSLLFTRGGYEQYF. This chain joins TRBV3-1 and TRBJ2-7; 9 nucleotides align to TRBD2. Germline V gives CDR1 LGHDT, CDR2 YNNKEL (reference sequence). V shed 4 bases, J shed 3 bases, and the junction held 10 bases outside the gene matches. CDR3 length equals 16 residues.